Listed here are 15 T cell receptor beta chains from one sample, sequenced in a study of cytomegalovirus exposure and HLA in healthy donors. Clones were read by immunoSEQ multiplex PCR, and TCRdb kept only the in-frame ones, dropping some. Of some 43,000 clones in the sample, 92% were seen once. The sequenced material came from PBMCs. These receptor sequences come from a man aged 18-30 years in good health and CMV-seronegative.

The chain links TRBV5-1 to TRBJ2-5, with 7 bases that match TRBD1. Trimming cost V 1 base and J 1 base; bases outside gene matches: 4. This CDR3 is 15 amino acids long. The germline V gene encodes CDR1 SGHRS and CDR2 YFSETQ. The CDR3 spells CASSLSGQIQETQYF. In DNA form, the CDR3 reads TGCGCCAGCAGCTTGTCGGGACAGATCCAAGAGACCCAGTACTTC.

This chain uses TRBV5-6 with TRBJ1-2; 9 bases are shared with TRBD1. The CDR3 runs 15 residues. Germline V lookup: CDR1 SGHDT, CDR2 YYEEEE. The V and J ends lost 1 base and 7 bases, in that order; junction bases with no gene match: 8. This CDR3 is CASSLPGQGNVGYTF. The CDR3 DNA reads as TGTGCCAGCAGCTTGCCCGGACAGGGGAACGTTGGCTACACCTTC.

V is TRBV6-5 and J is TRBJ1-2; D remains unclear. This CDR3 comprises 13 residues. Trimming took 5 bases from V and 4 from J, leaving 11 bases between them. Germline V gene sequence: CDR1 MNHEY, CDR2 SVGAGI. The CDR3 is CASSTRELYGYTF. The CDR3 nucleotides read TGTGCCAGCAGTACGAGGGAGCTCTATGGCTACACCTTC.

The gene calls are TRBV10-3 and TRBJ1-1; 9 nucleotides agree with TRBD1. Germline V gene sequence: CDR1 ENHRY, CDR2 SYGVKD. V was pared by 2 bases and J by 4 bases, with 11 bases of the junction left unmatched. The length of the CDR3 is 17 residues. In DNA, the CDR3 is TGTGCCATCAGTGAGCCTAGGGGGGCGACAGGGGGCACTGAAGCTTTCTTT. Encoded protein: CAISEPRGATGGTEAFF.

This chain uses TRBV5-1 with TRBJ2-5; TRBD2 matches 7 bases. This CDR3 has 18 amino acids. Germline CDR1 SGHRS, CDR2 YFSETQ. The ends lost 4 bases at V and 0 bases at J; junction bases unmatched: 15. Here the CDR3 reads CASSLSSGVSSYQETQYF. Here the CDR3 DNA reads TGCGCCAGCAGCCTGTCTAGCGGCGTTTCGTCGTACCAAGAGACCCAGTACTTC.

The chain couples TRBV9 to TRBJ1-2; D unresolved. V was pared by 3 bases and J by 8 bases, with 11 bases between. Looked up from germline, CDR1 is SGDLS and CDR2 is YYNGEE. This CDR3 contains 12 residues. The CDR3 DNA sequence: TGTGCCAGCAGCGCGGCCCTCGGGGGCTACACCTTC. This codes for CASSAALGGYTF.

V gene TRBV4-3 combines with J gene TRBJ1-5; 7 nucleotides match TRBD1. Germline V gives CDR1 LGHNA, CDR2 YSLEER. Losses at the gene ends were 1 base for V and 8 bases for J; bases not matched to a gene: 5. CDR3 size: 14 residues. The CDR3 sequence is CASSQVGGTEPQHF. The CDR3 DNA reads TGCGCCAGCAGCCAAGTAGGGGGCACAGAGCCCCAGCATTTT.

This rearrangement joins TRBV19 to TRBJ1-5; unclear D gene. V lost 8 bases and J 6 bases, leaving 17 bases between the germline ends. CDR3 length: 14 amino acids. Germline-derived CDR1 and CDR2 are LNHDA and SQIVND (reference sequence). CDR3 bases: TGTGCCAGTGAGATCACAAGACGGGGTCAGCCCCAGCATTTT. It codes for CASEITRRGQPQHF.

The rearrangement uses TRBV9 and TRBJ1-2; D gene uncertain. The V and J ends lost 10 bases and 6 bases respectively, with 7 bases between them. Germline V gene data show CDR1 as SGDLS and CDR2 as YYNGEE. The CDR3 consists of 9 residues. This CDR3 is CARRDGYTF. CDR3 DNA sequence: TGTGCCCGGCGGGATGGCTACACCTTC.

The rearrangement links TRBV6-1 to TRBJ2-2; weak D call: TRBD2 (5 bases). CDR1 MNHNS and CDR2 SASEGT come from the germline V gene. There are 18 residues in the CDR3. Trimming shortened V by 2 bases and J by 5 bases, and 21 bases separated the two germline ends. The CDR3 region has the DNA TGTGCCAGCAGTGAATTAAGGCGAGCGGTCGGAAGGACCGGGGAGCTGTTTTTT. Residues: CASSELRRAVGRTGELFF.

This rearrangement joins TRBV18 to TRBJ1-3, with a weak D call TRBD1 (5 bases). The CDR3 runs 15 residues. V lost 0 bases to trimming and J lost 8 bases, with 14 bases between them. Germline V gene sequence: CDR1 KGHSH, CDR2 LQKENI. In nucleotides, the CDR3 is TGTGCCAGCTCACCACCGGGGCCCTATCTCGACACCATATATTTT. Amino acids: CASSPPGPYLDTIYF.

The rearrangement uses TRBV29-1 and TRBJ1-2, with TRBD1 matching over 9 bases. Trimming cost V 3 bases and J 0 bases; bases outside gene matches: 8. The CDR3 sequence is 16 residues long. Germline V CDR1 and CDR2: SQVTM, ANQGSEA. CDR3 bases: TGCAGCGTTGACCCAACCGGGACAGGGACTAACTATGGCTACACCTTC. It codes for CSVDPTGTGTNYGYTF.

The chain couples TRBV19 to TRBJ2-5; 8 nucleotides match TRBD1. CDR3 length equals 14 residues. J gave up 1 base and V 3 bases, and 1 base lay outside the gene matches. The germline gives CDR1 LNHDA, CDR2 SQIVND (reference sequence). CDR3 residues: CASSITGGQETQYF. The CDR3 nucleotides are TGTGCCAGTAGTATCACAGGGGGCCAAGAGACCCAGTACTTC.

This rearrangement joins TRBV2 to TRBJ2-7, with D perhaps TRBD1 (6 bases). CDR1 and CDR2 from the germline V gene are SNHLY and FYNNEI. Trimming removed 3 bases from V and 3 bases from J, with 15 bases in between. The CDR3 is made up of 15 amino acids. CDR3 bases: TGTGCCAGCAGTGAGGATCCCGCAGGGGACTACGAGCAGTACTTC. It is translated as CASSEDPAGDYEQYF.

This clone was seen only once. This chain joins TRBV28 and TRBJ2-2; possibly TRBD1 for D (6 bases). V lost 4 bases to trimming and J lost 7 bases, with 16 bases between them. This CDR3 is 15 amino acids long. Germline CDR1 reads MDHEN; CDR2 reads SYDVKM. The CDR3 here is CASSSDSPEVGELFF. The DNA of the CDR3 is TGTGCCAGCAGTTCGGACAGTCCCGAAGTCGGGGAGCTGTTTTTT.